Listed here is a single TCR beta chain. V lost 5 bases to trimming and J lost 7 bases; unmatched junction nucleotides: 8. The CDR3 consists of 14 residues. CDR1 is SNHLY and CDR2 is FYNNEI in the germline V gene. The data are from a study of blood T cell repertoires in COVID-19. Study overall: T cells, B-cell-depleted T cells, or PBMCs provided the cDNA or gDNA that served as material.

Sequenced by immunoSEQ multiplex PCR; TCRdb stores in-frame clones only, minus some. The data contain a few hundred thousand clones, approximately 89% of them singletons. This receptor was taken from a woman aged 25 to 45 who had recovered from COVID-19. The rearrangement links TRBV2 to TRBJ2-5; TRBD1 agrees at 9 bases. Material: PBMCs or T cells enriched from blood (not recorded which). This CDR3 is CASSFWTGEGTQYF. The CDR3 coding sequence is TGTGCCAGCAGTTTCTGGACAGGGGAGGGGACCCAGTACTTC.